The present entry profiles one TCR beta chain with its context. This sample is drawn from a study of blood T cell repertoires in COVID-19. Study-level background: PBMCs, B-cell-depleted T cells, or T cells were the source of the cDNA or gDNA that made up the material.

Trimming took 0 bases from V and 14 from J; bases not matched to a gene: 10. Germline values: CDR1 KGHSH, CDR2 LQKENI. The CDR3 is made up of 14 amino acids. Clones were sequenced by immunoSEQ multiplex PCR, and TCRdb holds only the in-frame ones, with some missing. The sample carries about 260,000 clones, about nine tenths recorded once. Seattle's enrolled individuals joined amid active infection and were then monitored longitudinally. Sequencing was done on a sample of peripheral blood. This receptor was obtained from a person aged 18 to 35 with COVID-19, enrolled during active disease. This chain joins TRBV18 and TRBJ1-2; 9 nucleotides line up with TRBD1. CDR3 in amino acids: CASSPPGTGIGATF. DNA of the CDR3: TGTGCCAGCTCACCACCCGGGACAGGGATAGGGGCTACCTTC.